This T cell receptor beta chain originates from a study of blood T cell repertoires in COVID-19. As for the study in general: Both acute and convalescent COVID-19 samples were obtained from the United States, Italy and Spain. From T cells, B-cell-depleted T cells, or PBMCs came the material, which was cDNA or gDNA.

Germline CDR1 LNHNV, CDR2 YYDKDF (reference sequence). V dropped 5 bases and J dropped 2; count of bases not matched to a gene: 2. This CDR3 is built from 14 residues. Per the authors' pipeline: Nucleated cell counts were estimated from reference gene primer amplification. Libraries were prepared by immunoSEQ multiplex PCR; TCRdb keeps only in-frame clonotypes and omits some of them. V, J and clone size derive from that table, while D and trimming were established from the DNA sequence. This sample has 400,000 to 450,000 clones, with more than 80% found just once. The V and J genes are TRBV15 and TRBJ2-1, with 8 bases aligning to TRBD1. This sequence originates from a woman under 40 with active or convalescent COVID-19. The specimen sequenced was peripheral blood. The CDR3 DNA sequence: TGTGCCACCAGCTACAGGGGGGCCTACAATGAGCAGTTCTTC. Protein product: CATSYRGAYNEQFF.